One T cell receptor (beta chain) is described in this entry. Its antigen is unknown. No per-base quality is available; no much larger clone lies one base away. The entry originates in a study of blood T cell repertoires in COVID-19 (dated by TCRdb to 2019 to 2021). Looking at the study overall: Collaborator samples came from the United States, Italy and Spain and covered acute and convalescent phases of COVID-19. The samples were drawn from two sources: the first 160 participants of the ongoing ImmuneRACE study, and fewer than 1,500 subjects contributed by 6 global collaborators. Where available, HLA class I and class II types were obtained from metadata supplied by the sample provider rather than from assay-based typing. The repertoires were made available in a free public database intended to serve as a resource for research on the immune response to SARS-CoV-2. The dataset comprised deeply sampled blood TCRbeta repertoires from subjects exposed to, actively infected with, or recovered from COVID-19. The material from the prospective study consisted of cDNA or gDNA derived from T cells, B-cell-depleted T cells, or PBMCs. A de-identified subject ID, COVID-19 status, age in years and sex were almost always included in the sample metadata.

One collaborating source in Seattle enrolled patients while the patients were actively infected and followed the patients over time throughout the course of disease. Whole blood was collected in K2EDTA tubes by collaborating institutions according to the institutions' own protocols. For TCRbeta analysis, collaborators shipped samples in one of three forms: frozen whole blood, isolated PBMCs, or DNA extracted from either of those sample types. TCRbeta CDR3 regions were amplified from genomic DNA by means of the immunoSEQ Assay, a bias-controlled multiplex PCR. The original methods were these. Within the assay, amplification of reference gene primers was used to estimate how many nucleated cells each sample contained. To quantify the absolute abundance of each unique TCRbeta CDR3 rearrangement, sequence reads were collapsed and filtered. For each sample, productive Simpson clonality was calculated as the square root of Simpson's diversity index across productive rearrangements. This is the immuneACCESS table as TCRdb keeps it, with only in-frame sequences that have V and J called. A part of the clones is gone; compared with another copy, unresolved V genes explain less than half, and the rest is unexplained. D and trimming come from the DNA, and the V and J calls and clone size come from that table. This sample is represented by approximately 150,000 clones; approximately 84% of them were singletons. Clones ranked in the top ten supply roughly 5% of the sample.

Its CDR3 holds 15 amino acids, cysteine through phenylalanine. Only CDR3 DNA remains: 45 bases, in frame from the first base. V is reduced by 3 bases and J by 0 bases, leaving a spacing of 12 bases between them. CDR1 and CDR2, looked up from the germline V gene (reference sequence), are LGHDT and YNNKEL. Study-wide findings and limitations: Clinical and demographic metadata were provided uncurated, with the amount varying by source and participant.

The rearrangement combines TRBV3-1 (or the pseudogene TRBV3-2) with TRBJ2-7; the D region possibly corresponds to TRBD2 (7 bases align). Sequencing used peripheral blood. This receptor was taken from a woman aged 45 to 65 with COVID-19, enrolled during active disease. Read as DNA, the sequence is TGTGCCAGCAGCCAGAGCGGGGACATCTCCTACGAGCAGTACTTC. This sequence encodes CASSQSGDISYEQYF.